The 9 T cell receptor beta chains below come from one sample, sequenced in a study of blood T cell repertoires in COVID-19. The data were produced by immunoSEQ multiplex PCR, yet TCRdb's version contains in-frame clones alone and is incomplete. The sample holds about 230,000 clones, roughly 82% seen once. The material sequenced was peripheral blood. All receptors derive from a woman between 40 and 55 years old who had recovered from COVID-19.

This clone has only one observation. CDR3 nucleotides: TGTGCCAGCAGCCCGTCGGACAACGAGCAGTACTTC. This codes for CASSPSDNEQYF. The chain carries TRBV9 and TRBJ2-7; tentative D call: TRBD1 (5 bases). With 4 bases removed from V and 5 bases from J, the gap between germline ends came to 10 bases. Germline V gives CDR1 SGDLS, CDR2 YYNGEE. The CDR3 consists of 12 residues. Complete variable domain (other parts from reference TRBV9 and TRBJ2-7): DSGVTQTPKHLITATGQRVTLRCSPRSGDLSVYWYQQSLDQGLQFLIQYYNGEERAKGNILERFSAQQFPDLHSELNLSSLELGDSALYFCASSPSDNEQYFGPGTRLTVT.

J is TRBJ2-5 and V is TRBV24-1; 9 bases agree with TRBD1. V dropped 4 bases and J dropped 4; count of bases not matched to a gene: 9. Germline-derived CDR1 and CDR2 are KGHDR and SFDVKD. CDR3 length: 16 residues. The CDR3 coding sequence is TGTGCCACCAGTGACCTATTGACAGGGGGAGGAGAGACCCAGTACTTC. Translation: CATSDLLTGGGETQYF.

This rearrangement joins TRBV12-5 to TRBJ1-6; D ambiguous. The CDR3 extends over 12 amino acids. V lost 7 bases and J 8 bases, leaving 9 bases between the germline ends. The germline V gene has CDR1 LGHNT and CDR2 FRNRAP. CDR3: CASARGDSPLHF. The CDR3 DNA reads TGTGCTAGTGCACGCGGGGATTCACCCCTCCACTTT.

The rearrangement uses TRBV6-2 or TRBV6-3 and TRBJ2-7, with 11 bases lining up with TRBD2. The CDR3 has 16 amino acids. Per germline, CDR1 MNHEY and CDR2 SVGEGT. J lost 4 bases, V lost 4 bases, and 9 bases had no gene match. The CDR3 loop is CASSSTYSGGAYEQYF. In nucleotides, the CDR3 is TGTGCCAGCAGTTCCACCTATAGCGGGGGGGCTTACGAGCAGTACTTC.

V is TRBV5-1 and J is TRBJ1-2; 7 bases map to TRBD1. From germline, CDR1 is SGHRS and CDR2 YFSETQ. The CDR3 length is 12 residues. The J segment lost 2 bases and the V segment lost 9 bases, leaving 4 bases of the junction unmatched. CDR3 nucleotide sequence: TGCGCCATCAAGACAGGGAACTATGGCTACACCTTC. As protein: CAIKTGNYGYTF.

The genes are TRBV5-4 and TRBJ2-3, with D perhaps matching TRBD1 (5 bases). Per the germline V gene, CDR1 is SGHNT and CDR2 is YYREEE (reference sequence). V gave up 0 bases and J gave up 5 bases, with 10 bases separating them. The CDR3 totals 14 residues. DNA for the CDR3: TGTGCCAGCAGCTTGGGGGCAAGGGGAGATACGCAGTATTTT. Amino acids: CASSLGARGDTQYF.

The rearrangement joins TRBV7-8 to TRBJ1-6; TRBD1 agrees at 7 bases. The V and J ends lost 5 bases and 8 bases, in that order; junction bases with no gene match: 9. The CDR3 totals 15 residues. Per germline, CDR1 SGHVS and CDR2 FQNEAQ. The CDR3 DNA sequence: TGTGCCAGCAGCCCCGAGGGGACAGCATATTCACCCCTCCACTTT. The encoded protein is CASSPEGTAYSPLHF.

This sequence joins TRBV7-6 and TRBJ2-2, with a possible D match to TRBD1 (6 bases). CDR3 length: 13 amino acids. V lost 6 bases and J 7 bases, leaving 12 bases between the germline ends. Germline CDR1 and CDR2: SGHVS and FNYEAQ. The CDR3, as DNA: TGTGCCAGCAGTCCAGGGGCGGACGGGGAGCTGTTTTTT. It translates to CASSPGADGELFF.

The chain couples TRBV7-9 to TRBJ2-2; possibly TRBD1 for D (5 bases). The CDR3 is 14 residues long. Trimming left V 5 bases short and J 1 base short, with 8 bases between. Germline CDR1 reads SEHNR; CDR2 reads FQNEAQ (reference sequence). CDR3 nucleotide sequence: TGTGCCAGCAGCCCCACAGGGAACACCGGGGAGCTGTTTTTT. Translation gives CASSPTGNTGELFF.